This record concerns one T cell receptor (beta chain) sequence. This entry comes from a study of control samples from healthy donors and cancer patients. Trimming shortened V by 4 bases and J by 2 bases, and 4 bases separated the two germline ends. The CDR3 is made up of 11 amino acids. Germline lookup yields CDR1 SGHRS and CDR2 YFSETQ. Profiling relied on immunoSEQ multiplex PCR, and the TCRdb table lists in-frame clones only, not all of them. Its table records fewer than 250,000 clones. This receptor was identified in a woman in her twenties or thirties in good health. This rearrangement joins TRBV5-1 to TRBJ2-7; D gene uncertain. The sample was blood. CDR3 sequence (DNA): TGCGCCAGCAGCGAGGCCTACGAGCAGTACTTC. It yields the protein CASSEAYEQYF. The variable domain in full, completed from reference TRBV5-1 and TRBJ2-7, reads KAGVTQTPRYLIKTRGQQVTLSCSPISGHRSVSWYQQTPGQGLQFLFEYFSETQRNKGNFPGRFSGRQFSNSRSEMNVSTLELGDSALYLCASSEAYEQYFGPGTRLTVT.